This TCR beta chain was identified in a study of shared clonotypes between healthy human individuals. Study-wide background: Aged 18 to 49, the donors were a couple of women and a few men.

Concerning this clone itself: The antigen is unknown.

Generated by immunoSEQ multiplex PCR, the TCRdb table keeps only in-frame clones and is missing some. The sample shows about 1.5 million clones, around 97% of them seen only once. Study observations and caveats: In a handful of donors, about 5% of naive CD4 clonotypes appeared in common. Genetic and exposure-history diversity was limited by the small donor number. Clonotypes not shared had lower generation probabilities than those common to all four donors.

The germline gives CDR1 ENHRY, CDR2 SYGVKD. The CDR3 covers 16 residues. Between the trimmed V and J ends, which lost 7 bases and 0 bases, there was a span of 13 bases. This TCR came from a young man in good health. The chain joins TRBV10-3 to TRBJ2-6, with no clear D. The specimen was naive CD4+ T cells sorted from blood. Noted subset: CD45RA+ positively selected. The CDR3 region is CAINADGSSGANVLTF. The CDR3, as DNA: TGTGCCATCAACGCGGACGGAAGCTCTGGGGCCAACGTCCTGACTTTC.